These T cell receptor beta chains were read from a single sample in a study of regulatory T cells in long-lasting Graves disease. TCRdb passed the multiplex PCR reads through MiXCR, listing each CDR3 protein once. The sample records about 320,000 distinct CDR3 sequences, 15% to 20% being singletons. The sequencing used peripheral blood mononuclear cells (PBMCs), collected at new diagnosis, from a patient treated with antithyroid drugs. The receptors were gathered from a female donor with Graves disease. Both conserved end residues are trimmed from each CDR3.

TRBV12-5	TRBJ1-5	ASGLGYQPQH
TRBV27	TRBJ1-6	ASSPRTVSSYNSPLH
TRBV3-1	TRBJ2-7	ASSHNGVPYEQY
TRBV3-1	TRBJ2-1	ASSQDRWAGGFTEQF
TRBV12-3/TRBV12-4	TRBJ1-4	ASSSREGMNEKLF
TRBV20-1	TRBJ2-3	SAPRLAGDPSTDTQY
TRBV12-3/TRBV12-4	TRBJ2-4	ASSPNLAGLAKNIQY
TRBV28	TRBJ1-1	ASSLYMDTEAF
TRBV6-2/TRBV6-3	TRBJ2-1	ASGLAGGGEQF
TRBV19	TRBJ1-4	ASTGQGLSSGEKLF
TRBV3-1	TRBJ2-7	ASSPLLVRRDRGLYEQY
TRBV20-1	TRBJ2-2	SAREASGANTGELF
TRBV24-1	TRBJ2-7	ATSDSSSGLYEQY
TRBV3-1	TRBJ2-7	ASSQNGAGGGYNEQY
TRBV5-1	TRBJ2-1	ASNRVAGLAGGSYNEQF
TRBV2	TRBJ2-7	ASSETGTSGLAYEQY
TRBV5-5	TRBJ1-1	ASSWIQGSTEAF
TRBV6-1	TRBJ2-5	ASSEGRRKETQY
TRBV6-2/TRBV6-3	TRBJ2-3	ASSNVGSSTDTQY
TRBV11-2	TRBJ2-2	ASSPTLGELF
TRBV10-3	TRBJ2-3	AISAWDNEREVQFTTDTQY
TRBV2	TRBJ2-3	ASRSGLAGGPYTDTQY
TRBV11-3	TRBJ2-3	ASSLSGAAGSTDTQY
TRBV20-1	TRBJ2-3	SARELRSGLSTDTQY
TRBV30	TRBJ1-5	AWSVGGHGNQPQH
TRBV7-2	TRBJ2-7	ASSFAGGFGEQY
TRBV11-2	TRBJ1-1	ASSLDLWNTEAF
TRBV6-1	TRBJ1-6	ASSNDDSPLH
TRBV30	TRBJ2-7	AWGDRAYEQY
TRBV27	TRBJ2-7	ASSSYPGQVYEQY
TRBV19	TRBJ2-2	ASSINGATGELF
TRBV28	TRBJ2-7	ASSPALYEQY
TRBV4-1	TRBJ2-7	ASSRPGLAAEQY